This TCR beta chain was documented in a study of cytomegalovirus exposure and HLA in healthy donors. V trimming: 3 bases; J trimming: 4 bases; junction bases outside the gene matches: 5. The germline V gene has CDR1 GTSNPN and CDR2 SVGIG (reference sequence). This CDR3 contains 13 residues. PCR primers comprised 60 Vbeta and 13 Jbeta primers. Method: immunoSEQ multiplex PCR; TCRdb's copy keeps in-frame clones and lacks some. The data show about 150,000 clones, roughly 84% seen once. Regarding this clone: Its target is not known.

General study results and limits: In a later analysis, TCR beta V- and J-gene trimming was associated with a missense DCLRE1C variant. Most TCRs appeared rarely, but some public TCRs recurred in many donors. Within an earlier analysis, most TCR beta V segments proved productive either about 87% or about 30% of the time. The authors listed roughly 150 TCR beta chains as cytomegalovirus-associated.

Sequencing was carried out using PBMCs. The source is a man aged 18 to 30 in good health and CMV-seronegative. The V call is TRBV30, the J call TRBJ1-1; 7 nucleotides agree with TRBD1. This CDR3 is CAWSRQGGTEAFF. CDR3 nucleotides: TGTGCCTGGAGCAGACAGGGTGGCACTGAAGCTTTCTTT.